This T cell receptor (beta chain) comes out of a study of cytomegalovirus exposure and HLA in healthy donors. This CDR3 contains 15 residues. From germline, CDR1 is SGHVS and CDR2 FNYEAQ. The junction had 1 base not matched to a gene; V was cut back by 1 base and J by 2 bases. Study-level findings and limits: A later analysis showed HLA-associated TCR beta chains outstripping equally common others in clonal expansion. TCR beta sequences reportedly predicted the HLA-A and HLA-B alleles of most subjects accurately.

Of note for this clone: What it recognizes is unknown.

13 Jbeta primers and 60 Vbeta primers were used for the PCR. Some clones are missing from TCRdb's copy, which holds only in-frame ones; the method was immunoSEQ multiplex PCR. This sample has over 100,000 clones, with approximately 60% found just once. The chain uses TRBV7-6 and TRBJ2-5; 10 bases agree with TRBD1. The source of this sequence is a woman aged 40-49 years in good health and CMV-seronegative. The sample taken for sequencing was PBMCs. CDR3 residues: CASSLGTGGQETQYF. The CDR3 coding sequence is TGTGCCAGCAGCTTAGGGACAGGGGGACAAGAGACCCAGTACTTC.